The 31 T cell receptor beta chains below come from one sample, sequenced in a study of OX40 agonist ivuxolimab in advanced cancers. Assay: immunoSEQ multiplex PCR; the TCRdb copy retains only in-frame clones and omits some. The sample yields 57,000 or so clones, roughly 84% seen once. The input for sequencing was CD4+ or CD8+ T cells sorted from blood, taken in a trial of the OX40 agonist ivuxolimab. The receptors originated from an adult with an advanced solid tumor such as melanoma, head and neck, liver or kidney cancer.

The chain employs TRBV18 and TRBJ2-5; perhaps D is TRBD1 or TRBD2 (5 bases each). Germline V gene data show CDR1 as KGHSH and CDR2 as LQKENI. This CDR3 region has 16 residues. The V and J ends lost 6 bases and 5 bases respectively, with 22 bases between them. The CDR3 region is CASSAWGSSEGETQYF. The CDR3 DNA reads TGTGCCAGCTCCGCATGGGGATCCAGCGAGGGGGAGACCCAGTACTTC.

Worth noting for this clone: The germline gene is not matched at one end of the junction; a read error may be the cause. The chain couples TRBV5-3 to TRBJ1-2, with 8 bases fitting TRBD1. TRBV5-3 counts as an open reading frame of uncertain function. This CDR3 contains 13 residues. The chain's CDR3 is CASSSQGQDGYTF. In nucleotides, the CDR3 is TGTGCCAGCAGCTCCCAGGGACAGGATGGCTACACCTTC.

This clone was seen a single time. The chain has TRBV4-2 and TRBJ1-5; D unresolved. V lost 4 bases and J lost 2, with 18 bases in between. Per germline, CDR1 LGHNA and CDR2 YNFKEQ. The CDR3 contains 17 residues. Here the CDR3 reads CASSPEQYGGGNQPQHF. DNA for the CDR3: TGTGCCAGCAGCCCCGAGCAGTACGGCGGGGGCAATCAGCCCCAGCATTTT.

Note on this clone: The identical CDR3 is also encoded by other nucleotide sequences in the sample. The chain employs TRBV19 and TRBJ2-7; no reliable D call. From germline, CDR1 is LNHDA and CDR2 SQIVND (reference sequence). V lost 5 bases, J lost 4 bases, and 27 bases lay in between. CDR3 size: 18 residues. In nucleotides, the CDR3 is TGTGCCAGTAGTCGCTCAAGTCCCACGGTCGGGTCCTCATACGAGCAGTACTTC. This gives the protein CASSRSSPTVGSSYEQYF.

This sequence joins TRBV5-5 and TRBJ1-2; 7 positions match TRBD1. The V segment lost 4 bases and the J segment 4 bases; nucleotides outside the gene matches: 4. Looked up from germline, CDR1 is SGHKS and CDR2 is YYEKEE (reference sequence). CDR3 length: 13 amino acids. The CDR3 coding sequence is TGTGCCAGCAGCCCGACAGGGTTCTATGGCTACACCTTC. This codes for CASSPTGFYGYTF.

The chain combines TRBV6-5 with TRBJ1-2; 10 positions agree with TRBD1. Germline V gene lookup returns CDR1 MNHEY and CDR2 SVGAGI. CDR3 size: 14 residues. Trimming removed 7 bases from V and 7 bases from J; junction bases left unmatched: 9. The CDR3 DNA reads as TGTGCCAGCACTCAGCTGGGGACAGGGGTTGGCTACACCTTC. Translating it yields CASTQLGTGVGYTF.

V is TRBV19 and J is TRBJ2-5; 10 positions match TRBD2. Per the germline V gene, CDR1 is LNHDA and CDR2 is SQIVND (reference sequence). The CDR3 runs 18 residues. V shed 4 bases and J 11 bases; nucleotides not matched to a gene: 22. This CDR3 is CASSNRTSGPRGATMQYF. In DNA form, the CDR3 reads TGTGCCAGTAGTAACCGGACTAGCGGTCCCAGGGGGGCTACGATGCAGTACTTC.

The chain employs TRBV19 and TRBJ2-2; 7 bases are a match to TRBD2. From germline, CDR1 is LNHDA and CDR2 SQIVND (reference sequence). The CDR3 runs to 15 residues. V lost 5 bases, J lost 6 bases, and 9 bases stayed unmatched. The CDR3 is CASSAWTSSPGELFF. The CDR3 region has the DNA TGTGCCAGTAGTGCATGGACTAGTTCCCCCGGGGAGCTGTTTTTT.

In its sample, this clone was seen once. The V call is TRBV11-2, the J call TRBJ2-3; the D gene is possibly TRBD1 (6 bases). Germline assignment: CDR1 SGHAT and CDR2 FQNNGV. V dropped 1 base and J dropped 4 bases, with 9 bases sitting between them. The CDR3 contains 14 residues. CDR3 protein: CASSLVEGADTQYF. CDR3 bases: TGTGCCAGCAGCTTAGTTGAGGGGGCAGATACGCAGTATTTT. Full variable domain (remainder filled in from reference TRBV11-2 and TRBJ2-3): EAGVAQSPRYKIIEKRQSVAFWCNPISGHATLYWYQQILGQGPKLLIQFQNNGVVDDSQLPKDRFSAERLKGVDSTLKIQPAKLEDSAVYLCASSLVEGADTQYFGPGTRLTVL.

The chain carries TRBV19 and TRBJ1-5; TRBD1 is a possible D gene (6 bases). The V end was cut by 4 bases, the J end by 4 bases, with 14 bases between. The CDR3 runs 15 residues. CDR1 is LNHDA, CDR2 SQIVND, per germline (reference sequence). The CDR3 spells CASSTGGGLNQPQHF. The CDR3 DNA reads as TGTGCCAGTAGTACCGGAGGGGGTTTAAATCAGCCCCAGCATTTT.

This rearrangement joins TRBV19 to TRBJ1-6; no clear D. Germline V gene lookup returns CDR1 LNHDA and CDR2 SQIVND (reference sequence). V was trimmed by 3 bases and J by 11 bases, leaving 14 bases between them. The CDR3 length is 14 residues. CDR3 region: CASSIDSTGAPLHF. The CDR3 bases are TGTGCCAGTAGTATCGACTCAACCGGGGCACCCCTCCACTTT.

The DNA of the CDR3 is TGTGCCAGCAGCCCTCTAGTGATTAGCGGGGCTGAGACCCAGTACTTC. Translated: CASSPLVISGAETQYF. The J gene is TRBJ2-5, the V gene TRBV28; 8 bases agree with TRBD2. Trimming at V came to 6 bases and at J to 5 bases, leaving 14 bases not matched to a gene. The CDR3 consists of 16 residues. The germline CDR1 and CDR2 sequences are MDHEN and SYDVKM.

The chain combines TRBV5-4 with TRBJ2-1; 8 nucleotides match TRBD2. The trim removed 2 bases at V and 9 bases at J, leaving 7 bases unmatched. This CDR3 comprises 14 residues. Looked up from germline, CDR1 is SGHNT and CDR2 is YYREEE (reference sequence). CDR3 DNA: TGTGCCAGCAGCTTAACGGGAGGGCCGGTTGAGCAGTTCTTC. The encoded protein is CASSLTGGPVEQFF.

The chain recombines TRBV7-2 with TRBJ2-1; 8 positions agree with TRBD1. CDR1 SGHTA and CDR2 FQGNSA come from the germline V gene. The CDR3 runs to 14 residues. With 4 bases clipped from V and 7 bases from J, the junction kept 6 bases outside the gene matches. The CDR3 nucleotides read TGTGCCAGCAGCTCGCGGACAGGGACGAATGAGCAGTTCTTC. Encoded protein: CASSSRTGTNEQFF.

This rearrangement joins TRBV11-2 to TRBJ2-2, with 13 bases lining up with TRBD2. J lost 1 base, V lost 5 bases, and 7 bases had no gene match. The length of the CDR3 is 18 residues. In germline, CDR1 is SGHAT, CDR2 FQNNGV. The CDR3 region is CASSMRLAGGLNTGELFF. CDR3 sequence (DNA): TGTGCCAGCAGCATGAGACTAGCGGGAGGTCTGAACACCGGGGAGCTGTTTTTT.

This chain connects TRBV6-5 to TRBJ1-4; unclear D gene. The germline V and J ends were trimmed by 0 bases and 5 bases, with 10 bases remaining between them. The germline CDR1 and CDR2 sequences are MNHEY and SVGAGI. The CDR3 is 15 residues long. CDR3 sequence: CASSYSSGKNEKLFF. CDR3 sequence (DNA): TGTGCCAGCAGTTACTCATCGGGAAAAAATGAAAAACTGTTTTTT.

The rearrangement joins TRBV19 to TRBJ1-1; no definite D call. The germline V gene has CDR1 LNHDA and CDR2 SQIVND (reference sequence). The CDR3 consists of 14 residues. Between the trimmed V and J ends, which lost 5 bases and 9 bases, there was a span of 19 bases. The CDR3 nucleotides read TGTGCCAGTAGTGGCGGGTTGCAGGCCCGGAAAGCTTTCTTT. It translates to CASSGGLQARKAFF.

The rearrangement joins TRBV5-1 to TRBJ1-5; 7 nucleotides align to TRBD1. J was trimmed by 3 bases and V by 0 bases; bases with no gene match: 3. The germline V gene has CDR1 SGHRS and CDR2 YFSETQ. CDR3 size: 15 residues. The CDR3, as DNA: TGCGCCAGCAGCTTGGGGGACAGTTTCAATCAGCCCCAGCATTTT. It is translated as CASSLGDSFNQPQHF.

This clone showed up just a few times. CDR3 sequence (DNA): TGCAGCGTCGCTCTAGCGGGAGGGCGGGAGACCCAGTACTTC. Its protein is CSVALAGGRETQYF. The V call is TRBV29-1, the J call TRBJ2-5; 12 bases match TRBD2. V shed 6 bases, J shed 5 bases, and the junction held 7 bases outside the gene matches. CDR3 length: 14 residues. Germline-derived CDR1 and CDR2 are SQVTM and ANQGSEA.

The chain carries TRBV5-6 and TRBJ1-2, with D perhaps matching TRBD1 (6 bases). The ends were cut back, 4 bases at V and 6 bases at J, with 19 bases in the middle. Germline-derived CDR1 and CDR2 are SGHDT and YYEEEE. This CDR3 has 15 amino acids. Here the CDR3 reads CASSLVPGGKNGYTF. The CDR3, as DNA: TGTGCCAGCAGCCTGGTGCCGGGGGGCAAAAATGGCTACACCTTC.

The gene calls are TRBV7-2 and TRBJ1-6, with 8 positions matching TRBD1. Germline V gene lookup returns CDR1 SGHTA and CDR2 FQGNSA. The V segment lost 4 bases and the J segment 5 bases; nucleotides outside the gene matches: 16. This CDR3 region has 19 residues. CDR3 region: CASSYPGQAAHHDNSPLHF. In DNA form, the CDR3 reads TGTGCCAGCAGCTACCCGGGACAGGCGGCCCATCACGATAATTCACCCCTCCACTTT.

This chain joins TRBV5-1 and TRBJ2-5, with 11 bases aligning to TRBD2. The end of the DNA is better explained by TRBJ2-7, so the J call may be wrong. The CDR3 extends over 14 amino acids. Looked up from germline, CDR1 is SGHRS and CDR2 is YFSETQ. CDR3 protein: CASTLAGGTYEQYF. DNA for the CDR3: TGCGCCAGCACGTTAGCGGGAGGGACCTACGAGCAGTACTTC.

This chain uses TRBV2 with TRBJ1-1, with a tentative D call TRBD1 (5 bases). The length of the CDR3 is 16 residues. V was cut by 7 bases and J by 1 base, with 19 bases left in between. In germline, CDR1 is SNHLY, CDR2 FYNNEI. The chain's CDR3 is CASNRDQGLPNTEAFF. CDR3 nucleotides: TGTGCCAGCAACAGAGACCAGGGACTACCGAACACTGAAGCTTTCTTT.

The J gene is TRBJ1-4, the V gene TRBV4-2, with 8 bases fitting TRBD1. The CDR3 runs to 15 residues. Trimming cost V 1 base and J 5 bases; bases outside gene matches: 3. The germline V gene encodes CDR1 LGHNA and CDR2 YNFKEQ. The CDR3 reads CASSQGQGINEKLFF. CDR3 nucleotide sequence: TGTGCCAGCAGCCAAGGACAGGGGATAAATGAAAAACTGTTTTTT.

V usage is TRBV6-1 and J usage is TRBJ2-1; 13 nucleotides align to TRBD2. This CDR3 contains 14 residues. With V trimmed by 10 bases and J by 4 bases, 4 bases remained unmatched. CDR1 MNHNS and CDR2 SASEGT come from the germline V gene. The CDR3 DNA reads TGTGCCATTGGACTAGCGGGGGTTTACAATGAGCAGTTCTTC. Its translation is CAIGLAGVYNEQFF.

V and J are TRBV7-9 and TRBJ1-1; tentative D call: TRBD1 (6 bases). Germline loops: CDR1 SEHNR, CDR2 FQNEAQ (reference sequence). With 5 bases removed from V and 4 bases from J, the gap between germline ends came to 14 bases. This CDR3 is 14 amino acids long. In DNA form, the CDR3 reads TGTGCCAGCAGCCAATTACAGGGTGGCACTGAAGCTTTCTTT. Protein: CASSQLQGGTEAFF.

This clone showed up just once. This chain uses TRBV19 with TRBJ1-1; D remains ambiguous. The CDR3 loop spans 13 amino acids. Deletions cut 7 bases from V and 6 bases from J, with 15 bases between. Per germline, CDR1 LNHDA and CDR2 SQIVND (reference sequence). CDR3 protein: CASIRLGGAEAFF. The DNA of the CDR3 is TGTGCCAGTATTAGATTGGGTGGAGCTGAAGCTTTCTTT. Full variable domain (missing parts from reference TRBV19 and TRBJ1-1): DGGITQSPKYLFRKEGQNVTLSCEQNLNHDAMYWYRQDPGQGLRLIYYSQIVNDFQKGDIAEGYSVSREKKESFPLTVTSAQKNPTAFYLCASIRLGGAEAFFGQGTRLTVV.

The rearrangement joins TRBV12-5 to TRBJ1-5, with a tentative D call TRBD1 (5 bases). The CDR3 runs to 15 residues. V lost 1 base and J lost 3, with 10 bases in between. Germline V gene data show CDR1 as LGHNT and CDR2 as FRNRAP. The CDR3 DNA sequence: TGTGCTAGTGGTTTGGGCGACAGTTTCAATCAGCCCCAGCATTTT. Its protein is CASGLGDSFNQPQHF.

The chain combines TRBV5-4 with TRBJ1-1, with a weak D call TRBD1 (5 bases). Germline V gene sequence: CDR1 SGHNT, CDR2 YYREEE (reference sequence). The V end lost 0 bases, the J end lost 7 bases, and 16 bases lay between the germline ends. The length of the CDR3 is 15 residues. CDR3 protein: CASSLAGGKSNEAFF. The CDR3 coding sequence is TGTGCCAGCAGCTTGGCCGGGGGTAAATCTAATGAAGCTTTCTTT.

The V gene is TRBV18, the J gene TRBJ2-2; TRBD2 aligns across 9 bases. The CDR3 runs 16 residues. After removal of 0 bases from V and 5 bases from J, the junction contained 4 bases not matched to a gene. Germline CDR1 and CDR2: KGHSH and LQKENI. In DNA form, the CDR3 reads TGTGCCAGCTCACCACCGGGACTAGCCGGTACCGGGGAGCTGTTTTTT. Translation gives CASSPPGLAGTGELFF.

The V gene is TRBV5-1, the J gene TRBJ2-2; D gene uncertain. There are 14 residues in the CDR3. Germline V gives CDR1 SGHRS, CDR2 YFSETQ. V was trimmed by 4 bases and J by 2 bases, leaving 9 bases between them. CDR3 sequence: CASSPPGNTGELFF. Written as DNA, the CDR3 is TGCGCCAGCAGCCCGCCGGGCAACACCGGGGAGCTGTTTTTT. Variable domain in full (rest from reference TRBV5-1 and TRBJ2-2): KAGVTQTPRYLIKTRGQQVTLSCSPISGHRSVSWYQQTPGQGLQFLFEYFSETQRNKGNFPGRFSGRQFSNSRSEMNVSTLELGDSALYLCASSPPGNTGELFFGEGSRLTVL.